The 18 T cell receptor beta chains listed next were all sequenced from one sample in a study of blood T cell repertoires in COVID-19. Assay: immunoSEQ multiplex PCR; the TCRdb copy retains only in-frame clones and omits some. The sample lists under 250,000 clones, about nine tenths occurring once. Input material: peripheral blood. The receptor source for this set is a man in his sixties who had recovered from COVID-19.

This clone has just a few counts. This chain links TRBV7-2 with TRBJ2-7, with a possible D match to TRBD1 (7 bases). Looked up from germline, CDR1 is SGHTA and CDR2 is FQGNSA. CDR3 length: 18 amino acids. V was cut by 2 bases and J by 2 bases, with 22 bases left in between. The CDR3 loop is CASSLRGRDLPGAYEQYF. In nucleotides, the CDR3 is TGTGCCAGCAGCTTAAGGGGGCGGGACTTGCCAGGGGCCTACGAGCAGTACTTC.

The chain carries TRBV11-2 and TRBJ2-2; D gene ambiguous. The V end lost 5 bases, the J end lost 0 bases, and 13 bases lay between the germline ends. The CDR3 has 16 residues. Germline CDR1 reads SGHAT; CDR2 reads FQNNGV. The CDR3 DNA sequence: TGTGCCAGCAGCCCGGAGTGGCCCGCGAACACCGGGGAGCTGTTTTTT. This sequence encodes CASSPEWPANTGELFF.

This clone was seen just once. The chain recombines TRBV7-9 with TRBJ2-7; D possibly corresponds to TRBD1 (6 bases). The CDR3 has 13 residues. Germline loops: CDR1 SEHNR, CDR2 FQNEAQ (reference sequence). With 5 bases removed from V and 2 bases from J, the gap between germline ends came to 10 bases. CDR3 DNA sequence: TGTGCCAGCAGCCCTGGACAGACCTACGAGCAGTACTTC. It translates to CASSPGQTYEQYF.

The V and J genes are TRBV7-2 and TRBJ1-3; possible D gene TRBD1, 5 bases. From germline, CDR1 is SGHTA and CDR2 FQGNSA. Deletions cut 4 bases from V and 6 bases from J, with 16 bases between. CDR3 length: 15 amino acids. This chain's CDR3 is CASSSQTGLQNTIYF. In DNA form, the CDR3 reads TGTGCCAGCAGCTCCCAAACAGGTCTCCAAAACACCATATATTTT.

J is TRBJ1-1 and V is TRBV7-3; TRBD1 is a possible D gene (5 bases). CDR1 SGHTA and CDR2 FQGTGA come from the germline V gene. Trimming removed 2 bases at V and 4 bases at J, with 11 bases between. CDR3 length equals 14 residues. In DNA, the CDR3 is TGTGCCAGCAGCTTAGTGGGGGGTACCACTGAAGCTTTCTTT. Translating gives CASSLVGGTTEAFF.

The rearrangement uses TRBV5-6 and TRBJ2-1; 9 bases fit TRBD2. J was trimmed by 6 bases and V by 0 bases; bases with no gene match: 7. CDR3 length: 16 residues. Germline CDR1 reads SGHDT; CDR2 reads YYEEEE. CDR3 nucleotide sequence: TGTGCCAGCAGCTTGGCTAGCGGGGAGCCGGGCAATGAGCAGTTCTTC. Its translation is CASSLASGEPGNEQFF.

This rearrangement joins TRBV28 to TRBJ2-1, with 8 bases aligning to TRBD2. Trimming took 5 bases from V and 9 from J; bases not matched to a gene: 21. CDR3 size: 18 residues. Germline CDR1 reads MDHEN; CDR2 reads SYDVKM. CDR3: CASSRIAGSAGLGVEQFF. The CDR3 coding sequence is TGTGCCAGCAGTCGCATAGCGGGATCGGCGGGGTTGGGGGTTGAGCAGTTCTTC.

Here the CDR3 reads CATSRGGGVWAETQYF. The CDR3 DNA is TGTGCCACCAGCAGAGGCGGGGGAGTATGGGCAGAGACCCAGTACTTC. The chain recombines TRBV15 with TRBJ2-5; 7 nucleotides agree with TRBD2. Germline values: CDR1 LNHNV, CDR2 YYDKDF (reference sequence). V gave up 1 base and J gave up 4 bases; unmatched junction bases: 9. The CDR3 length is 16 residues.

The V gene is TRBV9, the J gene TRBJ1-2, with unresolved D. Per the germline V gene, CDR1 is SGDLS and CDR2 is YYNGEE. The length of the CDR3 is 13 residues. The V end was cut by 3 bases, the J end by 8 bases, with 14 bases between. CDR3 bases: TGTGCCAGCAGCGCCAACTCCCACCGGGGCTACACCTTC. It translates to CASSANSHRGYTF.

This clone turned up a few times. This sample includes further DNA sequences coding for the same CDR3. The chain links TRBV18 to TRBJ1-1; D is uncertain. This CDR3 spans 13 amino acids. Germline V gives CDR1 KGHSH, CDR2 LQKENI. The V gene lost 6 bases and the J gene lost 3 bases, with 11 bases spanning the gap. The CDR3 loop is CASSPRRDTEAFF. Written as DNA, the CDR3 is TGTGCCAGCTCTCCCCGGAGGGACACTGAAGCTTTCTTT.

The V call is TRBV5-1, the J call TRBJ2-7; D is ambiguous. V lost 5 bases, J lost 4 bases, and 13 bases lay in between. This CDR3 contains 13 residues. Germline V lookup: CDR1 SGHRS, CDR2 YFSETQ. This CDR3 reads CASRPQQDYEQYF. The CDR3 coding sequence is TGCGCCAGCAGACCCCAGCAGGATTACGAGCAGTACTTC.

The CDR3 here is CASSWDGAAEAFF. DNA of the CDR3: TGCGCCAGCAGCTGGGATGGGGCGGCTGAAGCTTTCTTT. The chain couples TRBV5-1 to TRBJ1-1; a weak D match, TRBD1 (5 bases). V was trimmed by 3 bases and J by 6 bases, leaving 12 bases between them. The CDR3 has 13 residues. Germline V lookup: CDR1 SGHRS, CDR2 YFSETQ. Full variable domain (rest looked up from reference TRBV5-1 and TRBJ1-1): KAGVTQTPRYLIKTRGQQVTLSCSPISGHRSVSWYQQTPGQGLQFLFEYFSETQRNKGNFPGRFSGRQFSNSRSEMNVSTLELGDSALYLCASSWDGAAEAFFGQGTRLTVV.

This clone has a handful of counts. The chain couples TRBV7-3 to TRBJ1-6; 9 nucleotides line up with TRBD1. V trimming: 4 bases; J trimming: 6 bases; junction bases outside the gene matches: 7. From germline, CDR1 is SGHTA and CDR2 FQGTGA. This CDR3 has 16 residues. The CDR3 DNA reads as TGTGCCAGCAGCTCGACAGGGGGATCGGCTAATTCACCCCTCCACTTT. Translating it yields CASSSTGGSANSPLHF.

V is TRBV7-9 and J is TRBJ2-4, with D tentatively TRBD2 (5 bases). CDR3 length: 15 amino acids. Germline loops: CDR1 SEHNR, CDR2 FQNEAQ (reference sequence). Trimming took off 2 bases at V and 3 bases at J, with 11 bases between the two ends. For the CDR3, the DNA is TGTGCCAGCAGCTTACAGTCTACTAGCAAAAACATTCAGTACTTC. Its protein product is CASSLQSTSKNIQYF. Full variable domain (outside the CDR3, taken from reference TRBV7-9 and TRBJ2-4): DTGVSQNPRHKITKRGQNVTFRCDPISEHNRLYWYRQTLGQGPEFLTYFQNEAQLEKSRLLSDRFSAERPKGSFSTLEIQRTEQGDSAMYLCASSLQSTSKNIQYFGAGTRLSVL.

The V gene is TRBV6-5, the J gene TRBJ2-5; tentative D call: TRBD1 (5 bases). The CDR3 runs to 12 residues. Germline V CDR1 and CDR2: MNHEY, SVGAGI. V was shortened by 8 bases and J by 5 bases, with 12 bases between the two germline ends. The CDR3, as DNA: TGTGCCAGCGGGGCAGTACGCGAGACCCAGTACTTC. Translation: CASGAVRETQYF.

This chain connects TRBV4-2 to TRBJ2-1; 11 bases match TRBD2. Germline V gene sequence: CDR1 LGHNA, CDR2 YNFKEQ. This CDR3 comprises 17 residues. V gave up 0 bases and J gave up 0 bases; unmatched junction bases: 1. The CDR3 DNA sequence: TGTGCCAGCAGCCAAGAACTAGCGGGGGCCTCCTACAATGAGCAGTTCTTC. Residues: CASSQELAGASYNEQFF.

This chain links TRBV18 with TRBJ1-5; possibly TRBD1 for D (5 bases). The CDR3 has 17 residues. Germline V gene sequence: CDR1 KGHSH, CDR2 LQKENI. V shed 3 bases and J shed 2 bases, with 17 bases lying between them. The CDR3 bases are TGTGCCAGCTCACCCACCGGGCCTCAGGGTGGCAATCAGCCCCAGCATTTT. Protein product: CASSPTGPQGGNQPQHF.

CDR3 in amino acids: CSGRLAQETQYF. CDR3 nucleotides: TGCAGCGGAAGACTGGCCCAAGAGACCCAGTACTTC. The rearrangement links TRBV29-1 to TRBJ2-5; D is unresolved. CDR1 is SQVTM and CDR2 is ANQGSEA in the germline V gene. The V end was cut by 7 bases, the J end by 1 base, with 10 bases between. CDR3 length equals 12 residues.